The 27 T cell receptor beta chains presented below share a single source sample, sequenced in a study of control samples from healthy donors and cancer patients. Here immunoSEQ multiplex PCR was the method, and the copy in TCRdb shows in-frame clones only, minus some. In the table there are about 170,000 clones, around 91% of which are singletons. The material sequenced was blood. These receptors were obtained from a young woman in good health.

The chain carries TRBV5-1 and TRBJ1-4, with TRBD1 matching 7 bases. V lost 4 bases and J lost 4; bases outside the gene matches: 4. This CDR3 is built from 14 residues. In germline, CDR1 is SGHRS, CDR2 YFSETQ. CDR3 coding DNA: TGCGCCAGCAGCGACGGGACAGTTAATGAAAAACTGTTTTTT. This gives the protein CASSDGTVNEKLFF. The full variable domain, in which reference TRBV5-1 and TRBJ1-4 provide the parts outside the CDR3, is KAGVTQTPRYLIKTRGQQVTLSCSPISGHRSVSWYQQTPGQGLQFLFEYFSETQRNKGNFPGRFSGRQFSNSRSEMNVSTLELGDSALYLCASSDGTVNEKLFFGSGTQLSVL.

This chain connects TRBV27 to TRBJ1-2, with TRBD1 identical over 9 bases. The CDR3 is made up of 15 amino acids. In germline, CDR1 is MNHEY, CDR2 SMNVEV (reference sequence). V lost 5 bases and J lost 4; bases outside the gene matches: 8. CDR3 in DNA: TGTGCCAGCAGTGGAAGAGGGACAGGGTTCTATGGCTACACCTTC. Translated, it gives CASSGRGTGFYGYTF.

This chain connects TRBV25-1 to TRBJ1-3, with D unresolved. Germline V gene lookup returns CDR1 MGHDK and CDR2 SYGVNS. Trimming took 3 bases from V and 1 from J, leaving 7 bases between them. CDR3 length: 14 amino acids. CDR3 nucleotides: TGTGCCAGCAGTGACAGCTTTTCTGGAAACACCATATATTTT. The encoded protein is CASSDSFSGNTIYF. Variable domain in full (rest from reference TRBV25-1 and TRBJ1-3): EADIYQTPRYLVIGTGKKITLECSQTMGHDKMYWYQQDPGMELHLIHYSYGVNSTEKGDLSSESTVSRIRTEHFPLTLESARPSHTSQYLCASSDSFSGNTIYFGEGSWLTVV.

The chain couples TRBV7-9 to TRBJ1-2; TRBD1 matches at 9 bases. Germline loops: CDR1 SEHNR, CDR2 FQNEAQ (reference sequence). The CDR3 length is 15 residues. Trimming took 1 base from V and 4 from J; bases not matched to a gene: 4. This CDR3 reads CASSLGTGGGYGYTF. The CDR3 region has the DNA TGTGCCAGCAGCTTAGGCACAGGGGGCGGCTATGGCTACACCTTC.

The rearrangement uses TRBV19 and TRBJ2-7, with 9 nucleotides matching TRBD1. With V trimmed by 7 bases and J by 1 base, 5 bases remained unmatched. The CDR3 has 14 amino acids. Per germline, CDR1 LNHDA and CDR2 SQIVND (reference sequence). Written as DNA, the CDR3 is TGTGCCAGTACCATGACAGGGGGTTCCTACGAGCAGTACTTC. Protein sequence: CASTMTGGSYEQYF.

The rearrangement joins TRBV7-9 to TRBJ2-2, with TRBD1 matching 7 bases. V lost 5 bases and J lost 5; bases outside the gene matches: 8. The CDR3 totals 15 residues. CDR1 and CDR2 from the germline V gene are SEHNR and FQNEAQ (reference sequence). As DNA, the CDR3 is TGTGCCAGCAGCATAGGGACAGAGAAAACCGGGGAGCTGTTTTTT. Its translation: CASSIGTEKTGELFF. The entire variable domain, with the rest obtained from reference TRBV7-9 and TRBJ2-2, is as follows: DTGVSQNPRHKITKRGQNVTFRCDPISEHNRLYWYRQTLGQGPEFLTYFQNEAQLEKSRLLSDRFSAERPKGSFSTLEIQRTEQGDSAMYLCASSIGTEKTGELFFGEGSRLTVL.

CDR3 bases: TGTGCCAGCAGCTTAGAAACCGGGACAGGTTCTGGAAACACCATATATTTT. It translates to CASSLETGTGSGNTIYF. V and J are TRBV11-3 and TRBJ1-3; 8 positions match TRBD1. Germline V gene data show CDR1 as SGHNT and CDR2 as YENEEA. There are 17 residues in the CDR3. The J segment lost 1 base and the V segment lost 0 bases, leaving 5 bases of the junction unmatched.

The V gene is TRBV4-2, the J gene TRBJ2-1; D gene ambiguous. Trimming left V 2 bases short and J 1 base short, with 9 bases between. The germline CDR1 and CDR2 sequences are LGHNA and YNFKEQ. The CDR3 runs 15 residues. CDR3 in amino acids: CASSQFRDSYNEQFF. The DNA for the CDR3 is TGTGCCAGCAGCCAATTTCGCGATTCCTACAATGAGCAGTTCTTC.

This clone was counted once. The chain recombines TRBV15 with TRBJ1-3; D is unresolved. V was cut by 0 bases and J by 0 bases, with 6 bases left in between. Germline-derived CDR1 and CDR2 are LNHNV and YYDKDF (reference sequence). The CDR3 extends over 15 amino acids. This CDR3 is CATSRDRYSGNTIYF. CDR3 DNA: TGTGCCACCAGCAGAGATAGGTACTCTGGAAACACCATATATTTT.

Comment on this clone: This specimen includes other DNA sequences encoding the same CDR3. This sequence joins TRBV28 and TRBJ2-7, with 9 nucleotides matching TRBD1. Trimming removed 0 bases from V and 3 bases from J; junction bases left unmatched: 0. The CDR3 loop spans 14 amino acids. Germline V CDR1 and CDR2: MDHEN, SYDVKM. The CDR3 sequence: CASSLWTGGYEQYF. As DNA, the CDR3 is TGTGCCAGCAGTTTATGGACAGGGGGCTACGAGCAGTACTTC.

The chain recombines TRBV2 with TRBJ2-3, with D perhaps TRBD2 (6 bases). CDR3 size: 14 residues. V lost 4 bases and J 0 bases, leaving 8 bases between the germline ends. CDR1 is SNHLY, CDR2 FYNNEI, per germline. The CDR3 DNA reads TGTGCCAGCAGTGCGGGGGTTAGCACAGATACGCAGTATTTT. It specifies CASSAGVSTDTQYF. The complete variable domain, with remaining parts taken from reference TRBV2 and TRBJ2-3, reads EPEVTQTPSHQVTQMGQEVILRCVPISNHLYFYWYRQILGQKVEFLVSFYNNEISEKSEIFDDQFSVERPDGSNFTLKIRSTKLEDSAMYFCASSAGVSTDTQYFGPGTRLTVL.

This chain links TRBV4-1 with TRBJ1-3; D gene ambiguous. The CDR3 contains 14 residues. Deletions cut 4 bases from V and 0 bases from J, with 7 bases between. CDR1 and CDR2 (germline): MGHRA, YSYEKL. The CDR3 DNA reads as TGCGCCAGCAGCCCTGAGCTCTCTGGAAACACCATATATTTT. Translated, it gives CASSPELSGNTIYF.

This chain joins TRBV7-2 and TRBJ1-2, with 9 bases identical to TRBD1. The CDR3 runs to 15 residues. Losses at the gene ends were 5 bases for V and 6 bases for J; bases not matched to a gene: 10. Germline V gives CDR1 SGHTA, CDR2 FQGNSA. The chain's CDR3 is CASSTTPGQGNGYTF. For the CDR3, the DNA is TGTGCCAGCAGCACTACACCGGGACAGGGTAATGGCTACACCTTC.

This CDR3 reads CASSPGLAYTGELFF. As DNA, the CDR3 is TGTGCCAGCAGCCCTGGACTAGCGTACACCGGGGAGCTGTTTTTT. V gene TRBV7-8 combines with J gene TRBJ2-2; TRBD2 matches at 9 bases. The CDR3 is 15 amino acids. Germline V gene lookup returns CDR1 SGHVS and CDR2 FQNEAQ. Trimming at V came to 5 bases and at J to 3 bases, leaving 4 bases not matched to a gene.

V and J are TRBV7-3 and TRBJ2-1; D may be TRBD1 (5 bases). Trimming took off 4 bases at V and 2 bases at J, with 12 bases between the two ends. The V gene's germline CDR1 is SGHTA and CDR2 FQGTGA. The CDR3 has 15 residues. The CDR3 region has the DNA TGTGCCAGCAGCTCAACCATAGGGGCCTACAATGAGCAGTTCTTC. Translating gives CASSSTIGAYNEQFF.

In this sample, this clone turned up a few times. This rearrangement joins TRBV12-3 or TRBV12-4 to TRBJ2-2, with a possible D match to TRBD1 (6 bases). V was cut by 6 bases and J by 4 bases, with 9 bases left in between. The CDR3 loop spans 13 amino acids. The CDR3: CASRKTGTGELFF. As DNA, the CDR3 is TGTGCCAGCAGGAAGACAGGCACCGGGGAGCTGTTTTTT.

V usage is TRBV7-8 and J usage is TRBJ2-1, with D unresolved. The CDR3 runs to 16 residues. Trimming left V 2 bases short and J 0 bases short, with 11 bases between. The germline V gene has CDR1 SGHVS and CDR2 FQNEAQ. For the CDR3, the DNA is TGTGCCAGCAGCTTACCATATAAGGACTCCTACAATGAGCAGTTCTTC. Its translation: CASSLPYKDSYNEQFF.

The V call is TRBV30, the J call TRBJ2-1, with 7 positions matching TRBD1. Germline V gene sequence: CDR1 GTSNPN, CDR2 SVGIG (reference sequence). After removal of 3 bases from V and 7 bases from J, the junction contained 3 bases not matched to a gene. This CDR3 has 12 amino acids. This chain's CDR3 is CAWSQQGNEQFF. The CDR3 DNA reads TGTGCCTGGAGCCAACAGGGGAATGAGCAGTTCTTC.

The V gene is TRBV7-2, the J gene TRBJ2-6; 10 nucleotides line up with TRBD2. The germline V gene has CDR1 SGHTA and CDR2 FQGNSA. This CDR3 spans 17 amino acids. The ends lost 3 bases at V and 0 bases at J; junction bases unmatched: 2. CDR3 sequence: CASSFRLAGSGANVLTF. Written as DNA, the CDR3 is TGTGCCAGCAGCTTTCGACTAGCGGGCTCTGGGGCCAACGTCCTGACTTTC.

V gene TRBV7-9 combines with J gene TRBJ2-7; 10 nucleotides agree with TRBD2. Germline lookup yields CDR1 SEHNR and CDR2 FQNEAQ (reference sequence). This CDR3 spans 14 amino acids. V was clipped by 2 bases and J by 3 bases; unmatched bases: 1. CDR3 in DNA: TGTGCCAGCAGCTTACTAGCGGGAGTCTACGAGCAGTACTTC. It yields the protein CASSLLAGVYEQYF.

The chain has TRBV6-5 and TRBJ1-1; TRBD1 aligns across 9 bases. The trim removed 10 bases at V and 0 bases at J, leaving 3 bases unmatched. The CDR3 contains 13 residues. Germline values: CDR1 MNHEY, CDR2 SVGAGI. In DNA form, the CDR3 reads TGTGCCACATACAGGGGGCTGAACACTGAAGCTTTCTTT. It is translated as CATYRGLNTEAFF.

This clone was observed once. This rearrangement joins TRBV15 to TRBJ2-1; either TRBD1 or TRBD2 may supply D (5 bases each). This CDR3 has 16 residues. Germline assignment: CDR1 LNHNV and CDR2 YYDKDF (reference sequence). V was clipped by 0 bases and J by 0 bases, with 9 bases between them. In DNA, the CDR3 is TGTGCCACCAGCAGAGATTGGGACGCCTCCTACAATGAGCAGTTCTTC. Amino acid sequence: CATSRDWDASYNEQFF.

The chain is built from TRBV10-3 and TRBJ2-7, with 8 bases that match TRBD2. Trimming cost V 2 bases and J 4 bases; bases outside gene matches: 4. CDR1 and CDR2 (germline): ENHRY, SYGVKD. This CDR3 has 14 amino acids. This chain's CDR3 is CAISEPGGGYEQYF. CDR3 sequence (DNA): TGTGCCATCAGTGAGCCGGGCGGGGGGTACGAGCAGTACTTC.

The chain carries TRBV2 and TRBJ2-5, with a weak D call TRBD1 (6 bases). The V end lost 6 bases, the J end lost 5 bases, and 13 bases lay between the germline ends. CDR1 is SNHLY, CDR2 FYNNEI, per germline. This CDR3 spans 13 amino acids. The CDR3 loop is CASSDRTWETQYF. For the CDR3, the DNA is TGTGCCAGCAGCGACAGGACGTGGGAGACCCAGTACTTC.

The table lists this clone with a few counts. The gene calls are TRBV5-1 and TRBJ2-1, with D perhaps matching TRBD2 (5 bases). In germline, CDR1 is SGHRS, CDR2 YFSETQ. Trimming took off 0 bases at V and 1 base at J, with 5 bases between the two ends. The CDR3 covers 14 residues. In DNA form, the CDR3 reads TGCGCCAGCAGCTTGGGACTATCCTACAATGAGCAGTTCTTC. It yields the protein CASSLGLSYNEQFF.

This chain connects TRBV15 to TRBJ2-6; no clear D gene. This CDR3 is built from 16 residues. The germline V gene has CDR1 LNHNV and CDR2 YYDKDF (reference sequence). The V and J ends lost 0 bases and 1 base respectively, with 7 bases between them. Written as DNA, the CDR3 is TGTGCCACCAGCAGAGACACGGATTCTGGGGCCAACGTCCTGACTTTC. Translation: CATSRDTDSGANVLTF.

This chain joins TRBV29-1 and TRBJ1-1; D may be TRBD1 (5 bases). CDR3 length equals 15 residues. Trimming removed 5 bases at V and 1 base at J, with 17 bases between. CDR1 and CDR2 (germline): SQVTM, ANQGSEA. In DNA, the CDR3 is TGCAGCGTTTTGCGACGGGGGAGTGGGAACACTGAAGCTTTCTTT. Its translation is CSVLRRGSGNTEAFF.